The 20 T cell receptor beta chains in this list originate from one sample, sequenced in a study of spatial heterogeneity in lung cancer (dated 2019 in TCRdb). Libraries came from 5' RACE. This sample was sequenced with a NextSeq 500. Through fastp at Q25 and MiXCR, TCRdb rebuilt clones from the public reads, retaining in-frame beta chains. CDR3 protein duplicates are merged, each entry listing the most common genes and DNA. The table for this sample lists around 50,000 distinct CDR3 sequences; less than 9% of them were counted only once. The ten biggest clones cover about 13% of the sample. This sample's time point label indicates: sample taken at primary tumor resection. For TCR sequencing, whole RNA was extracted from tumor and nontumor lung tissue, or from cryopreserved PBMC samples, and no cell sorting was done. The material sequenced was PBMCs, taken at surgery. The receptors shown here come from a female donor with early-stage non-small cell lung cancer.

This clonotype was counted many times. This sequence joins TRBV12-3 or TRBV12-4 and TRBJ1-6; D is unclear. V lost 8 bases, J lost 9 bases, and 14 bases lay in between. The CDR3 sequence is 13 residues long. CDR3 nucleotide sequence: TGTGCCAGCGCCCTGGCCAGTGGTTCACCCCTCCACTTT. This sequence encodes CASALASGSPLHF.

The chain recombines TRBV19 with TRBJ1-5; D is uncertain. The CDR3 runs 15 residues. The ends were cut back, 0 bases at V and 2 bases at J, with 8 bases in the middle. Germline V lookup: CDR1 LNHDA, CDR2 SQIVND (reference sequence). CDR3 in DNA: TGTGCCAGTAGTATAGAAGCGCTGGGCAATCAGCCCCAGCATTTT. It codes for CASSIEALGNQPQHF.

The gene calls are TRBV28 and TRBJ1-2, with unresolved D. This CDR3 comprises 13 residues. Trimming cost V 3 bases and J 9 bases, with 14 bases left between them. Per germline, CDR1 MDHEN and CDR2 SYDVKM. The CDR3 bases are TGTGCCAGCAGTTTCTTAGGAAGGAACCGCTACACCTTC. Protein product: CASSFLGRNRYTF.

J is TRBJ2-6 and V is TRBV5-6, with D tentatively TRBD1 (6 bases). CDR1 SGHDT and CDR2 YYEEEE come from the germline V gene. The germline V and J ends were trimmed by 5 bases and 3 bases, with 15 bases remaining between them. The CDR3 consists of 16 residues. The CDR3 nucleotides are TGTGCCAGCAGAGTATTCAGGGGTTTTGGGGCCAACGTCCTGACTTTC. Translated: CASRVFRGFGANVLTF.

This clonotype was picked up many times. This chain uses TRBV6-2 or TRBV6-3 with TRBJ2-7; D not certain. Germline V gene lookup returns CDR1 MNHEY and CDR2 SVGEGT. The CDR3 has 11 residues. V was shortened by 2 bases and J by 6 bases, with 5 bases between the two germline ends. The CDR3 here is CASSYLGEQYF. The CDR3 DNA sequence: TGTGCCAGCAGTTACCTCGGCGAGCAGTACTTC.

This clonotype was seen only a few times. V gene TRBV19 combines with J gene TRBJ2-2; perhaps D is TRBD1 or TRBD2 (5 bases each). Looked up from germline, CDR1 is LNHDA and CDR2 is SQIVND (reference sequence). V gave up 7 bases and J gave up 0 bases, with 12 bases separating them. The CDR3 length is 15 residues. The CDR3 DNA sequence: TGTGCCAGTAAATTGAGGGGTGCGAACACCGGGGAGCTGTTTTTT. Translation: CASKLRGANTGELFF.

This clonotype has at least ten counts. V and J are TRBV5-4 and TRBJ1-1; 7 nucleotides agree with TRBD1. The CDR3 loop spans 14 amino acids. The germline V gene encodes CDR1 SGHNT and CDR2 YYREEE (reference sequence). With 4 bases clipped from V and 5 bases from J, the junction kept 8 bases outside the gene matches. The CDR3 loop is CASSRGQDRTEAFF. CDR3 DNA: TGTGCCAGCAGCCGTGGACAGGACAGAACTGAAGCTTTCTTT. The full variable domain, in which reference TRBV5-4 and TRBJ1-1 provide the parts outside the CDR3, is ETGVTQSPTHLIKTRGQQVTLRCSSQSGHNTVSWYQQALGQGPQFIFQYYREEENGRGNFPPRFSGLQFPNYSSELNVNALELDDSALYLCASSRGQDRTEAFFGQGTRLTVV.

The chain has TRBV5-6 and TRBJ1-4; D might be TRBD1 (5 bases). CDR3 length: 11 amino acids. Germline CDR1 is SGHDT and CDR2 is YYEEEE. The ends were cut back, 8 bases at V and 7 bases at J, with 9 bases in the middle. As DNA, the CDR3 is TGTGCCAGTCGGAGGGGTGAAAAACTGTTTTTT. The encoded protein is CASRRGEKLFF.

This clonotype was seen at least ten times. The chain is built from TRBV7-8 and TRBJ2-1; TRBD2 aligns across 7 bases. CDR1 is SGHVS and CDR2 is FQNEAQ in the germline V gene. This CDR3 is 15 amino acids long. The ends lost 1 base at V and 8 bases at J; junction bases unmatched: 8. The CDR3 protein is CASSLDGGMRDEQFF. The CDR3 DNA is TGTGCCAGCAGCTTAGACGGGGGGATGCGCGATGAGCAGTTCTTC.

This clonotype appeared a few times. This rearrangement joins TRBV6-1 to TRBJ1-1; D is possibly TRBD1 (5 bases). V lost 7 bases, J lost 4 bases, and 10 bases lay in between. This CDR3 comprises 12 residues. From germline, CDR1 is MNHNS and CDR2 SASEGT. The CDR3 bases are TGTGCCAGCACAACGGGACCCACTGAAGCTTTCTTT. Translation: CASTTGPTEAFF.

This rearrangement joins TRBV7-2 to TRBJ1-5; 7 nucleotides line up with TRBD1. The CDR3 sequence is 15 residues long. CDR1 is SGHTA, CDR2 FQGNSA, per germline. V lost 6 bases, J lost 2 bases, and 7 bases stayed unmatched. CDR3 amino acids: CASSTDRDGNQPQHF. CDR3 DNA sequence: TGTGCCAGCAGTACCGACAGGGATGGCAATCAGCCCCAGCATTTT.

This clonotype was recorded a few times. This rearrangement joins TRBV7-9 to TRBJ1-1; no clear D. The CDR3 spans 14 residues. CDR1 and CDR2 (germline): SEHNR, FQNEAQ (reference sequence). V was clipped by 0 bases and J by 5 bases, with 10 bases between them. For the CDR3, the DNA is TGTGCCAGCAGCTTAGCACTGGGCAATACTGAAGCTTTCTTT. Protein sequence: CASSLALGNTEAFF.

This clonotype was seen a few times. This chain connects TRBV10-3 to TRBJ2-2; a weak D match, TRBD1 (6 bases). The CDR3 totals 19 residues. Germline loops: CDR1 ENHRY, CDR2 SYGVKD. V lost 5 bases to trimming and J lost 0 bases, with 22 bases between them. CDR3 loop: CAISLPLNHRESNTGELFF. The CDR3 bases are TGTGCCATCAGTCTCCCTCTAAACCACAGGGAATCGAACACCGGGGAGCTGTTTTTT.

This clonotype came up many times. V usage is TRBV18 and J usage is TRBJ1-4, with TRBD1 identical over 10 bases. V was pared by 4 bases and J by 5 bases, with 4 bases of the junction left unmatched. The CDR3 has 15 residues. The germline V gene has CDR1 KGHSH and CDR2 LQKENI. CDR3 loop: CASSRDRGLNEKLFF. CDR3 bases: TGTGCCAGCTCACGGGACAGGGGTTTAAATGAAAAACTGTTTTTT.

This clonotype was recorded at least ten times. This chain uses TRBV7-8 with TRBJ2-4, with 8 bases aligning to TRBD2. Germline CDR1 is SGHVS and CDR2 is FQNEAQ. This CDR3 has 15 amino acids. V was clipped by 3 bases and J by 3 bases; unmatched bases: 4. The DNA of the CDR3 is TGTGCCAGCAGCTTTTTAGCGGGGAGCAAAAACATTCAGTACTTC. Protein sequence: CASSFLAGSKNIQYF.

This sequence joins TRBV19 and TRBJ2-2; D might be TRBD1 (6 bases). V lost 5 bases to trimming and J lost 4 bases, with 20 bases between them. This CDR3 spans 17 amino acids. Germline assignment: CDR1 LNHDA and CDR2 SQIVND (reference sequence). The CDR3 protein is CASSYLGTPPGTGELFF. CDR3 bases: TGTGCCAGTAGTTATCTTGGGACACCACCGGGCACCGGGGAGCTGTTTTTT.

This clonotype showed up many times. The chain links TRBV28 to TRBJ1-3; TRBD1 is a possible D gene (6 bases). The CDR3 is 13 residues long. CDR1 MDHEN and CDR2 SYDVKM come from the germline V gene. The germline V and J ends were trimmed by 2 bases and 8 bases, with 10 bases remaining between them. CDR3 sequence (DNA): TGTGCCAGCAGTTTAGGGGGCGCGGACACCATATATTTT. As protein: CASSLGGADTIYF.

The sample holds a few counts of this clonotype. This chain uses TRBV19 with TRBJ2-7, with D possibly being TRBD1 or TRBD2 (5 bases each). Germline V gene lookup returns CDR1 LNHDA and CDR2 SQIVND (reference sequence). The CDR3 has 14 amino acids. Trimming removed 2 bases from V and 0 bases from J, with 8 bases in between. The CDR3 region is CASSIRDGSYEQYF. As DNA, the CDR3 is TGTGCCAGTAGTATACGGGACGGCTCCTACGAGCAGTACTTC.

Ten or more counts support this clonotype. The chain recombines TRBV20-1 with TRBJ1-1; 8 nucleotides agree with TRBD1. The CDR3 consists of 17 residues. The germline V gene has CDR1 DFQATT and CDR2 SNEGSKA (reference sequence). Losses at the gene ends were 8 bases for V and 5 bases for J; bases not matched to a gene: 22. The CDR3 region has the DNA TGCAGTCCAGCTCCACCACCAGACAGGGGCAGTGGTACTGAAGCTTTCTTT. Translated: CSPAPPPDRGSGTEAFF.

This clonotype has more than one count but fewer than ten. This chain connects TRBV7-2 to TRBJ2-5; D is uncertain. V lost 2 bases and J lost 1, with 5 bases in between. CDR1 SGHTA and CDR2 FQGNSA come from the germline V gene. The CDR3 covers 13 residues. In DNA, the CDR3 is TGTGCCAGCAGCTTATTACCCCAAGAGACCCAGTACTTC. Translating it yields CASSLLPQETQYF.